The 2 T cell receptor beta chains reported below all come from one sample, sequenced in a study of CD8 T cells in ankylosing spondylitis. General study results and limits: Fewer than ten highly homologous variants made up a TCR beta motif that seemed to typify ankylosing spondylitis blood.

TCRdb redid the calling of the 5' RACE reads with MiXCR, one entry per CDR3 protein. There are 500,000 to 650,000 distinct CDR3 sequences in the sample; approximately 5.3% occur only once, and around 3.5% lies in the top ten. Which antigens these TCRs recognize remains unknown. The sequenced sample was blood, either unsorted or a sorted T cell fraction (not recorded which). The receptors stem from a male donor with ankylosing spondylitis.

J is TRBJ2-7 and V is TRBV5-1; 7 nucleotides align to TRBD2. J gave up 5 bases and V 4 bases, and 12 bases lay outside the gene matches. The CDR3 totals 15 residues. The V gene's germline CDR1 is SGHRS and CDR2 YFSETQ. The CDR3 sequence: CASSPGMTRGDEQYF. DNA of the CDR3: TGCGCCAGCAGCCCCGGGATGACCCGGGGGGACGAGCAGTACTTC.

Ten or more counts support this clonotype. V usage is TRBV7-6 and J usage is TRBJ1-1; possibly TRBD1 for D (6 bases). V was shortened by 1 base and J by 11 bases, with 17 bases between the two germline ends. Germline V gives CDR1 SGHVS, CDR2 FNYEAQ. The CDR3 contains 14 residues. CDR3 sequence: CASSLEWGAGEAFF. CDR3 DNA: TGTGCCAGCAGCTTAGAGTGGGGGGCAGGCGAGGCTTTCTTT.